Each of the 29 T cell receptor beta chains below was sequenced from the same sample in a study of Graves' ophthalmopathy and Graves' hyperthyroidism. Amplifying from RNA transcripts, the study obtained TCR beta CDR3 regions. In the first round, RT-PCR was carried out with HTBI primers, and a multiplex PCR formed the second round. TCRdb ran MiXCR on the multiplex PCR reads and lists one entry per CDR3 protein. The repertoire holds over 650,000 distinct CDR3 sequences, with approximately 39% as singletons. Sequencing used peripheral blood. These receptors originate from an adult man with Graves' ophthalmopathy.

This chain connects TRBV7-9 to TRBJ1-3; 9 nucleotides match TRBD1. CDR1 is SEHNR, CDR2 FQNEAQ, per germline (reference sequence). CDR3 length equals 17 residues. Trimming took 5 bases from V and 6 from J; bases not matched to a gene: 14. The CDR3 region is CASSPWTGAGIENTIYF. For the CDR3, the DNA is TGTGCCAGCAGCCCATGGACAGGGGCCGGGATTGAAAACACCATATATTTT. The full variable domain, rest sourced from reference TRBV7-9 and TRBJ1-3, is DTGVSQNPRHKITKRGQNVTFRCDPISEHNRLYWYRQTLGQGPEFLTYFQNEAQLEKSRLLSDRFSAERPKGSFSTLEIQRTEQGDSAMYLCASSPWTGAGIENTIYFGEGSWLTVV.

This clonotype was recorded at least ten times. V and J are TRBV10-3 and TRBJ2-2; TRBD1 aligns across 9 bases. Germline CDR1 ENHRY, CDR2 SYGVKD. The CDR3 spans 16 residues. J lost 4 bases, V lost 7 bases, and 10 bases had no gene match. CDR3 sequence: CAINTGGPTATGELFF. The CDR3 DNA reads as TGTGCCATCAATACAGGGGGCCCTACGGCCACCGGGGAGCTGTTTTTT.

The chain joins TRBV5-1 to TRBJ2-5; 7 nucleotides agree with TRBD1. The CDR3 is made up of 15 amino acids. With V trimmed by 4 bases and J by 1 base, 7 bases remained unmatched. Germline V lookup: CDR1 SGHRS, CDR2 YFSETQ. The CDR3 region is CASSPWGQIQETQYF. As DNA, the CDR3 is TGCGCCAGCAGCCCCTGGGGACAGATCCAAGAGACCCAGTACTTC.

This clonotype came up a few times. V and J are TRBV6-6 and TRBJ1-1; D not resolved. Germline V gene data show CDR1 as MNHNY and CDR2 as SVGAGI (reference sequence). Trimming shortened V by 2 bases and J by 0 bases, and 7 bases separated the two germline ends. The CDR3 is 14 residues long. CDR3 bases: TGTGCCAGCAGTTACAAGGGCATGAACACTGAAGCTTTCTTT. It encodes CASSYKGMNTEAFF.

For the CDR3, the DNA is TGTGCCATCAGCACCGGGACTAGCGAACCCTACGAGCAGTACTTC. Residues: CAISTGTSEPYEQYF. The V gene is TRBV10-3, the J gene TRBJ2-7, with 10 bases matching TRBD2. The germline gives CDR1 ENHRY, CDR2 SYGVKD. The CDR3 is made up of 15 amino acids. V trimming: 6 bases; J trimming: 2 bases; junction bases outside the gene matches: 7.

This clonotype occurred many times. This chain connects TRBV7-2 to TRBJ2-5; possibly TRBD1 for D (5 bases). CDR3 length equals 14 residues. Trimming stripped 2 bases from V and 4 bases from J, with 11 bases between. Per the germline V gene, CDR1 is SGHTA and CDR2 is FQGNSA. The CDR3 here is CASSLTRVLETQYF. In DNA, the CDR3 is TGTGCCAGCAGCTTAACCAGGGTGTTAGAGACCCAGTACTTC.

In regard to this clonotype: One end of the junction does not line up with germline, which may come from a read error. The chain joins TRBV7-2 to TRBJ1-1, with D tentatively TRBD1 (6 bases). Looked up from germline, CDR1 is SGHTA and CDR2 is FQGNSA. The CDR3 spans 13 residues. Written as DNA, the CDR3 is TGCGCCAGCTCTGGACAGTCGTTCTCTGAAGCTTTCTTT. It encodes CASSGQSFSEAFF.

This clonotype showed up just once. Likely a read error: the CDR3 ends without its conserved phenylalanine or tryptophan. V gene TRBV29-1 combines with J gene TRBJ1-1; tentative D call: TRBD1 (6 bases). Germline values: CDR1 SQVTM, CDR2 ANQGSEA. V was cut by 4 bases and J by 3 bases, with 15 bases left in between. The CDR3 has 14 residues. The CDR3 DNA reads as TGCAGCGTTGCTCAGGGGCTAGGCGACACTGAAGCTTTCTCT. Its protein product is CSVAQGLGDTEAFS.

This rearrangement joins TRBV12-3 or TRBV12-4 to TRBJ2-5, with D tentatively TRBD2 (6 bases). The CDR3 loop spans 15 amino acids. Trimming stripped 4 bases from V and 5 bases from J, with 17 bases between. For the CDR3, the DNA is TGTGCCAGCAGTTACTCGTCCCGCGGGGTGGAGACCCAGTACTTC. This translates into CASSYSSRGVETQYF.

Worth noting for this clonotype: A much more abundant neighbour one base away suggests this may be a read error. The chain is built from TRBV7-9 and TRBJ2-2, with D possibly being TRBD2 (6 bases). Germline V gives CDR1 SEHNR, CDR2 FQNEAQ (reference sequence). The length of the CDR3 is 15 residues. The CDR3 nucleotides read TGTGCCAGCAGGCATCGGGACTCCAACACCGGGGAGCTGCTTTTT. Its protein is CASRHRDSNTGELLF. Based on the CDR3 plus reference TRBV7-9 and TRBJ2-2, the full variable domain is DTGVSQNPRHKITKRGQNVTFRCDPISEHNRLYWYRQTLGQGPEFLTYFQNEAQLEKSRLLSDRFSAERPKGSFSTLEIQRTEQGDSAMYLCASRHRDSNTGELLFGEGSRLTVL.

The CDR3 spells CSAPPLAGGSREQYF. In DNA, the CDR3 is TGCAGTGCCCCGCCTTTAGCGGGGGGCTCACGGGAGCAGTACTTC. The V and J genes are TRBV20-1 and TRBJ2-7; TRBD2 matches 10 bases. Germline V CDR1 and CDR2: DFQATT, SNEGSKA (reference sequence). The CDR3 runs to 15 residues. The V and J ends lost 6 bases and 7 bases, in that order; junction bases with no gene match: 15.

This sequence joins TRBV25-1 and TRBJ2-7, with 11 bases aligning to TRBD1. Trimming cost V 5 bases and J 6 bases; bases outside gene matches: 12. The length of the CDR3 is 16 residues. Germline V CDR1 and CDR2: MGHDK, SYGVNS. CDR3 DNA: TGTGCCAGCAGTATCCCAACCGGGACAGGGGGAGGCGAGCAGTACTTC. Translation gives CASSIPTGTGGGEQYF.

This clonotype was seen many times. The CDR3: CASSFGLAGSYEQYF. CDR3 coding DNA: TGTGCCAGCAGTTTCGGACTAGCGGGAAGCTACGAGCAGTACTTC. The gene calls are TRBV12-3 or TRBV12-4 and TRBJ2-7; 12 bases are a match to TRBD2. This CDR3 region has 15 residues. V shed 3 bases and J 3 bases; nucleotides not matched to a gene: 3.

The V gene is TRBV2, the J gene TRBJ2-3; maybe TRBD1 (6 bases). V was clipped by 4 bases and J by 6 bases, with 11 bases between them. Germline CDR1 and CDR2: SNHLY and FYNNEI. This CDR3 has 13 residues. CDR3 DNA: TGTGCCAGCAGTGGGCAGGGGTACGATACGCAGTATTTT. Amino acids: CASSGQGYDTQYF.

This clonotype has a count of ten or more. J is TRBJ1-5 and V is TRBV6-1, with 7 bases aligning to TRBD1. Looked up from germline, CDR1 is MNHNS and CDR2 is SASEGT. CDR3 length: 17 residues. Trimming cost V 3 bases and J 1 base; bases outside gene matches: 9. CDR3 sequence: CASSEDLTGFSNQPQHF. Written as DNA, the CDR3 is TGTGCCAGCAGTGAGGATCTGACAGGGTTCAGCAATCAGCCCCAGCATTTT.

This clonotype was seen a few times. The gene calls are TRBV9 and TRBJ1-1; weak D call: TRBD1 (6 bases). In germline, CDR1 is SGDLS, CDR2 YYNGEE. Trimming left V 7 bases short and J 0 bases short, with 10 bases between. The CDR3 is 13 amino acids. In DNA, the CDR3 is TGTGCCAGCCAGGGGTTAATGAACACTGAAGCTTTCTTT. Residues: CASQGLMNTEAFF.

This clonotype was seen many times. The rearrangement links TRBV4-1 to TRBJ2-7; a possible D gene is TRBD2 (5 bases). Trimming stripped 4 bases from V and 6 bases from J, with 10 bases between. Germline V lookup: CDR1 MGHRA, CDR2 YSYEKL. The CDR3 has 12 residues. The CDR3 nucleotides read TGCGCCAGCAGCCCCCGCGGAGGCGAGCAGTACTTC. Encoded protein: CASSPRGGEQYF.

This clonotype was seen many times. The V call is TRBV29-1, the J call TRBJ1-2; TRBD1 matches 7 bases. Germline V CDR1 and CDR2: SQVTM, ANQGSEA. The CDR3 length is 13 residues. Trimming at V came to 3 bases and at J to 3 bases, leaving 4 bases not matched to a gene. The CDR3 coding sequence is TGCAGCGTTGAGGCTAGGGGGCACTATGGCTACACCTTC. It is translated as CSVEARGHYGYTF. The variable domain in full, with the rest retrieved from reference TRBV29-1 and TRBJ1-2, is SAVISQKPSRDICQRGTSLTIQCQVDSQVTMMFWYRQQPGQSLTLIATANQGSEATYESGFVIDKFPISRPNLTFSTLTVSNMSPEDSSIYLCSVEARGHYGYTFGSGTRLTVV.

This clonotype was seen repeatedly, ten times or more. The chain carries TRBV6-5 and TRBJ1-2; maybe TRBD1 (5 bases). Germline assignment: CDR1 MNHEY and CDR2 SVGAGI. The CDR3 is 14 amino acids. V lost 8 bases, J lost 5 bases, and 18 bases lay in between. The CDR3 DNA sequence: TGTGCCAGCGGCCTGTCCGGGACGAGGTATGGCTACACCTTC. It is translated as CASGLSGTRYGYTF.

CDR3 loop: CATPTGLAGLDTQYF. For the CDR3, the DNA is TGTGCCACCCCTACTGGACTAGCGGGCCTAGATACGCAGTATTTT. This chain connects TRBV24-1 to TRBJ2-3; 11 positions agree with TRBD2. CDR3 length equals 15 residues. The V segment lost 9 bases and the J segment 5 bases; nucleotides outside the gene matches: 9. Germline V lookup: CDR1 KGHDR, CDR2 SFDVKD.

The chain is built from TRBV5-6 and TRBJ2-7, with TRBD2 identical over 7 bases. In germline, CDR1 is SGHDT, CDR2 YYEEEE. Unmatched junction bases numbered 6, after V lost 6 bases and J lost 6 bases. This CDR3 has 12 residues. CDR3 loop: CASISGRPEQYF. The CDR3 nucleotides read TGTGCCAGCATATCCGGGAGGCCCGAGCAGTACTTC.

CDR3 amino acids: CASSVGTASRGAGELFF. CDR3 in DNA: TGCGCCAGCAGCGTCGGGACAGCGAGTAGGGGGGCCGGGGAGCTGTTTTTT. The chain couples TRBV5-1 to TRBJ2-2; perhaps TRBD1 as D (7 bases). This CDR3 spans 17 amino acids. Germline V gene lookup returns CDR1 SGHRS and CDR2 YFSETQ. V was shortened by 4 bases and J by 6 bases, with 22 bases between the two germline ends.

This clonotype was counted a single time. The germline gene is not matched at one end of the junction; a read error may be the cause. This sequence joins TRBV11-2 and TRBJ1-2; possibly TRBD1 for D (5 bases). This CDR3 has 17 residues. Germline V CDR1 and CDR2: SGHAT, FQNNGV. The CDR3 reads CTSDSTGRGRANYGYTF. The CDR3 coding sequence is TGTACCAGCGACTCGACGGGGAGGGGACGAGCTAACTATGGCTACACCTTC. Based on the CDR3 plus reference TRBV11-2 and TRBJ1-2, the full variable domain is EAGVAQSPRYKIIEKRQSVAFWCNPISGHATLYWYQQILGQGPKLLIQFQNNGVVDDSQLPKDRFSAERLKGVDSTLKIQPAKLEDSAVYLCTSDSTGRGRANYGYTFGSGTRLTVV.

This clonotype appeared a few times. A read error may produce the germline difference seen at one junction end. V and J are TRBV10-3 and TRBJ2-7, with D hard to call. The length of the CDR3 is 14 residues. Germline CDR1 is ENHRY and CDR2 is SYGVKD. CDR3 sequence: CASSEYKIHYEQYF. For the CDR3, the DNA is TGTGCCAGCAGTGAATATAAGATTCACTACGAGCAGTACTTC.

The chain joins TRBV15 to TRBJ1-5, with TRBD1 matching 7 bases. CDR3 length: 13 residues. Germline assignment: CDR1 LNHNV and CDR2 YYDKDF (reference sequence). The trim removed 3 bases at V and 7 bases at J, leaving 3 bases unmatched. CDR3 sequence (DNA): TGTGCCACCAGCAGTCTCAGGGGGCAGCCCCAGCATTTT. It translates to CATSSLRGQPQHF.

The gene calls are TRBV12-3 or TRBV12-4 and TRBJ1-6, with a weak D call TRBD1 (6 bases). V lost 9 bases and J 6 bases, leaving 12 bases between the germline ends. The CDR3 is 13 residues long. This CDR3 is CASSGGANSPLHF. CDR3 nucleotide sequence: TGTGCCAGTAGCGGGGGGGCTAATTCACCCCTCCACTTT.

This chain uses TRBV15 with TRBJ1-3; unclear D gene. The CDR3 is 16 residues long. V was cut by 1 base and J by 4 bases, with 14 bases left in between. CDR1 is LNHNV, CDR2 YYDKDF, per germline (reference sequence). CDR3 coding DNA: TGTGCCACCAGCAGAGGAGGGAGAGGGTTGGGAAACACCATATATTTT. Translation gives CATSRGGRGLGNTIYF.

The chain couples TRBV12-3 or TRBV12-4 to TRBJ2-7, with TRBD2 as a possible D gene (8 bases). The CDR3 has 16 amino acids. V lost 1 base to trimming and J lost 0 bases, with 13 bases between them. Written as DNA, the CDR3 is TGTGCCAGCAGTTTAGTAGCGGGACAGTACTCCTACGAGCAGTACTTC. It codes for CASSLVAGQYSYEQYF.

This clonotype showed up just a few times. V usage is TRBV20-1 and J usage is TRBJ1-5; no definite D call. Trimming pared 0 bases from V and 2 bases from J, leaving 11 bases between. Per the germline V gene, CDR1 is DFQATT and CDR2 is SNEGSKA (reference sequence). The CDR3 totals 15 residues. The CDR3 is CSARDRSGGNQPQHF. CDR3 nucleotide sequence: TGCAGTGCTAGAGACAGGAGTGGTGGCAATCAGCCCCAGCATTTT.